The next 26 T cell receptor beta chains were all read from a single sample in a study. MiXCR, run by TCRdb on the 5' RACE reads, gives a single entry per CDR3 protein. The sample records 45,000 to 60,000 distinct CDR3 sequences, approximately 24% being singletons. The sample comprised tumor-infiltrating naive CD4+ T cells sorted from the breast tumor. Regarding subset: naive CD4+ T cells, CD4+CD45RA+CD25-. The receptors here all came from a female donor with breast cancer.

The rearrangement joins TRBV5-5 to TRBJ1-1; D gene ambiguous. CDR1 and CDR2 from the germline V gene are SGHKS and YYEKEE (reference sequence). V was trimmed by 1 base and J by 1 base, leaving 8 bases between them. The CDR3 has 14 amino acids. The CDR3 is CASSLYSGNTEAFF. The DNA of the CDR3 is TGTGCCAGCAGCTTGTATTCGGGGAACACTGAAGCTTTCTTT.

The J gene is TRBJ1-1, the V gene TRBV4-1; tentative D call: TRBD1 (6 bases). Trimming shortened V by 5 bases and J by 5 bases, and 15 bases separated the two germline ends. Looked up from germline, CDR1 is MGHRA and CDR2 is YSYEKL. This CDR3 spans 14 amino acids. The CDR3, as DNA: TGCGCCAGCAGCGCACCTATCAGGGGAACTGAAGCTTTCTTT. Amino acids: CASSAPIRGTEAFF.

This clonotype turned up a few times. Here the CDR3 DNA reads TGTGCCAGCAGCTTGCGGGGGGACACCGGGGAGCTGTTTTTT. It encodes CASSLRGDTGELFF. The chain is built from TRBV7-9 and TRBJ2-2; 8 positions match TRBD2. The length of the CDR3 is 14 residues. Trimming at V came to 3 bases and at J to 3 bases, leaving 0 bases not matched to a gene. The germline V gene has CDR1 SEHNR and CDR2 FQNEAQ (reference sequence).

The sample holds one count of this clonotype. CDR3 residues: CASSLLRTDTQYF. CDR3 coding DNA: TGTGCCAGCAGTCTCTTACGCACAGATACGCAGTATTTT. The rearrangement links TRBV12-3 or TRBV12-4 to TRBJ2-3; unclear D gene. CDR3 size: 13 residues. V was trimmed by 5 bases and J by 1 base, leaving 7 bases between them.

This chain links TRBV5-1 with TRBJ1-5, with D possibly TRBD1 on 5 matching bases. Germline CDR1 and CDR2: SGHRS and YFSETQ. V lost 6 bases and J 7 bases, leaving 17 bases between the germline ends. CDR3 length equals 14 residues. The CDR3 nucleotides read TGCGCCAGCACCCCGGACACGGGAGGACAGCCCCAGCATTTT. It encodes CASTPDTGGQPQHF.

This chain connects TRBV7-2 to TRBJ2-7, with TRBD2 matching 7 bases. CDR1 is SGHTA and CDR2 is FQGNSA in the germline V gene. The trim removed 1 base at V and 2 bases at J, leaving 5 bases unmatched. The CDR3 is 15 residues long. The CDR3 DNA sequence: TGTGCCAGCAGCTTAGTTCCGGGAGGAACCTACGAGCAGTACTTC. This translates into CASSLVPGGTYEQYF.

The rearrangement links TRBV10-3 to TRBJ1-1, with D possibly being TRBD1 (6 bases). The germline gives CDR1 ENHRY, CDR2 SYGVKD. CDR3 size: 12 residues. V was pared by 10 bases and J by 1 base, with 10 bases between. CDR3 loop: CASRGANTEAFF. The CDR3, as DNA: TGTGCCAGCAGGGGAGCGAACACTGAAGCTTTCTTT.

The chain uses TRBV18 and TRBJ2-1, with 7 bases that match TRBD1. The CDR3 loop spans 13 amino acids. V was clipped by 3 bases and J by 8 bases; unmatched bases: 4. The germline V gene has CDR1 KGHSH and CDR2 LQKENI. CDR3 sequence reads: CASSPRQGDEQFF. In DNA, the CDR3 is TGTGCCAGCTCACCCCGACAGGGCGATGAGCAGTTCTTC.

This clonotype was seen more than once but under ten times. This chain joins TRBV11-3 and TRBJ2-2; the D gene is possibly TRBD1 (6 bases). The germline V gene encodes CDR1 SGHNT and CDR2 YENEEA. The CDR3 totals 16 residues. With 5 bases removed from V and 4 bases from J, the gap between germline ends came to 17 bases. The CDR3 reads CASSPLQGVVTGELFF. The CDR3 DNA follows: TGTGCCAGCAGCCCCCTACAGGGTGTTGTCACCGGGGAGCTGTTTTTT.

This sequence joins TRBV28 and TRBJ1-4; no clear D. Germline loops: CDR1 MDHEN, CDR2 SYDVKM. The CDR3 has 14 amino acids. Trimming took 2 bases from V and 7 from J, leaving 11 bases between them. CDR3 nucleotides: TGTGCCAGCAGTTTAGTGGAACCGGGTGAAAAACTGTTTTTT. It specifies CASSLVEPGEKLFF.

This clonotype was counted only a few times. CDR3 region: CASSSRQSSYEQYF. CDR3 DNA: TGTGCCAGCAGCTCGAGACAGAGCTCCTACGAGCAGTACTTC. V and J are TRBV5-4 and TRBJ2-7, with D possibly TRBD1 on 5 matching bases. V was shortened by 3 bases and J by 0 bases, with 10 bases between the two germline ends. CDR3 length: 14 amino acids. Germline V CDR1 and CDR2: SGHNT, YYREEE (reference sequence).

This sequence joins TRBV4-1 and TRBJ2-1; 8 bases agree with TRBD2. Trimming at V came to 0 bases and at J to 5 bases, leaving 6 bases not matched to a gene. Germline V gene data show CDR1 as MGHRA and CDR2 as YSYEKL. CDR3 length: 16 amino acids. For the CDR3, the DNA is TGCGCCAGCAGCCAAGATGCGGGAGGCCGTCACAATGAGCAGTTCTTC. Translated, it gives CASSQDAGGRHNEQFF.

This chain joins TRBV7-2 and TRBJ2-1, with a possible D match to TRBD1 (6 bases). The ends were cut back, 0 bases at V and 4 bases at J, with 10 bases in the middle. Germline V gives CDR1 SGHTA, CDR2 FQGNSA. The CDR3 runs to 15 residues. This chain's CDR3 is CASSLAIGQYNEQFF. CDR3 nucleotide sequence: TGTGCCAGCAGCTTAGCAATCGGACAGTACAATGAGCAGTTCTTC.

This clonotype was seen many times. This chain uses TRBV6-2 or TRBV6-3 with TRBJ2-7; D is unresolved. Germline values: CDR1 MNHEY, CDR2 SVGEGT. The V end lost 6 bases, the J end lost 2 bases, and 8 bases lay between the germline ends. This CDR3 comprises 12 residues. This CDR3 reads CASSQDTYEQYF. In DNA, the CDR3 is TGTGCCAGCAGCCAAGACACCTACGAGCAGTACTTC.

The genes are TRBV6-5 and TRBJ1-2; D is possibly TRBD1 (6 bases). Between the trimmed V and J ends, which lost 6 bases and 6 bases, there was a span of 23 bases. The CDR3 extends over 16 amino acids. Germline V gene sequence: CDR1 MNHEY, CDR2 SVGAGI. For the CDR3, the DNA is TGTGCCAGCAGCCCCATTTGGACAGTTTTAGAGGATGGCTACACCTTC. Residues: CASSPIWTVLEDGYTF.

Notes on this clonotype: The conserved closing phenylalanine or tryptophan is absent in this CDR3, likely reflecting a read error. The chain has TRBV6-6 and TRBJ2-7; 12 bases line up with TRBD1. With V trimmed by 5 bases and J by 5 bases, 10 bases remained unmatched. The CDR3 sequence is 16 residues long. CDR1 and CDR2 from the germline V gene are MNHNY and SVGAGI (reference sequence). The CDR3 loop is CASSTSGTGGFNEQYL. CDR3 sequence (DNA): TGTGCCAGCAGTACCTCCGGGACAGGGGGCTTCAACGAGCAGTACCTC.

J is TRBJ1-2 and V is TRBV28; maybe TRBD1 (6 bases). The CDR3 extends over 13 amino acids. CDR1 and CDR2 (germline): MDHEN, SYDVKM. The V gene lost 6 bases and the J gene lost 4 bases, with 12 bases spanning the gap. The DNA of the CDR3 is TGTGCCAGCAGAATGCTAGGGGGCTATGGCTACACCTTC. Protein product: CASRMLGGYGYTF.

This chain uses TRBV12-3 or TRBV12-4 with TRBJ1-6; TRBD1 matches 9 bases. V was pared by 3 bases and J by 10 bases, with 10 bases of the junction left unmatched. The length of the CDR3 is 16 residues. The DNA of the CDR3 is TGTGCCAGCAGTTTGGGGCCGGGACAGGGAGGCTCACCCCTCCACTTT. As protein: CASSLGPGQGGSPLHF.

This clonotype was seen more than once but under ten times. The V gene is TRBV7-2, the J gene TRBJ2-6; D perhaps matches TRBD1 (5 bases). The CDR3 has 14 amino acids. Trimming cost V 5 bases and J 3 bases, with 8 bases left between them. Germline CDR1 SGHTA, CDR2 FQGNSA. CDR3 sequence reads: CASSVGDGANVLTF. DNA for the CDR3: TGTGCCAGCAGCGTAGGGGATGGGGCCAACGTCCTGACTTTC.

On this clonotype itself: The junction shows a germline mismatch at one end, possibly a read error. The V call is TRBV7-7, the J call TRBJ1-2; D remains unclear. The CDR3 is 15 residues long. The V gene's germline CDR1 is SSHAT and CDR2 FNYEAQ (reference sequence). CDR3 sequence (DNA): TGTGCTAGCAGCTTTCCATCTTTCCGGCCCGTGGGCTACACCTTC. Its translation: CASSFPSFRPVGYTF.

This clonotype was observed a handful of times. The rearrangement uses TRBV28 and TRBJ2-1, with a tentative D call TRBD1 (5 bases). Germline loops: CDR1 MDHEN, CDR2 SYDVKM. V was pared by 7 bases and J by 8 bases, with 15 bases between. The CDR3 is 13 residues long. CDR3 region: CASIKGPRDEQFF. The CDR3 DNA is TGTGCCAGCATAAAGGGCCCCAGGGATGAGCAGTTCTTC.

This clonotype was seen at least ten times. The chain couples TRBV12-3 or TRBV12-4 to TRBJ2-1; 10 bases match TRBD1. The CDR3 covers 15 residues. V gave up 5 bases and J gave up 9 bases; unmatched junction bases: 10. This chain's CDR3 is CASSPLGQGIGEQFF. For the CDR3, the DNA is TGTGCCAGCAGTCCCCTGGGACAGGGGATAGGTGAGCAGTTCTTC.

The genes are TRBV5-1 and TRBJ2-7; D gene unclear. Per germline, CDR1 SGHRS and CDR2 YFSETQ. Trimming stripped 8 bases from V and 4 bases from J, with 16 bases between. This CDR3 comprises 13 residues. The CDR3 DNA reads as TGCGCCAGTCGGCCTCCAGGAAGGTACGAGCAGTACTTC. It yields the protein CASRPPGRYEQYF.

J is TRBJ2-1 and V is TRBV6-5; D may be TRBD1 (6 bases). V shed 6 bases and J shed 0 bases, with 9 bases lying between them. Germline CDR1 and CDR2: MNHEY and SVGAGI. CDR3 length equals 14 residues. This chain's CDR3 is CASSTGSSYNEQFF. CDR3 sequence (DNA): TGTGCCAGCAGCACAGGGAGCTCCTACAATGAGCAGTTCTTC.

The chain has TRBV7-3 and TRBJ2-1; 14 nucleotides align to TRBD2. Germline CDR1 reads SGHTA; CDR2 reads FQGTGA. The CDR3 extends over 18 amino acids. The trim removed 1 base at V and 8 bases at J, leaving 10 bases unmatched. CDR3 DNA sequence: TGTGCCAGCAGCTTAATGTCGCGACTAGCGGGGGGGCGCTATGAGCAGTTCTTC. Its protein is CASSLMSRLAGGRYEQFF.

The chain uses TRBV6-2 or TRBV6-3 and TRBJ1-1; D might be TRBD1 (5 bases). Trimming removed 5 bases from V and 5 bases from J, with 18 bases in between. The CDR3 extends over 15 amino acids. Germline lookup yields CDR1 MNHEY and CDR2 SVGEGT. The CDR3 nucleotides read TGTGCCAGCAGTAGCACCGGGACCCTAGGGACTGAAGCTTTCTTT. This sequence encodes CASSSTGTLGTEAFF.